The entry below gives a single T cell receptor beta chain sequence along with its context. The CDR3 length is 20 residues. With 5 bases clipped from V and 1 base from J, the junction kept 14 bases outside the gene matches. In germline, CDR1 is MDHEN, CDR2 SYDVKM. The data belong to a study of T cells in localized non-small cell lung cancer. Libraries were prepared by immunoSEQ multiplex PCR; TCRdb keeps only in-frame clonotypes and omits some of them. The sample yields roughly 48,000 clones, about 72% seen once. This receptor was taken from a man aged 35-69 years with stage I squamous cell lung carcinoma. Source: peripheral blood, taken before any cancer treatment. V is TRBV28 and J is TRBJ2-3; 14 bases map to TRBD2. The CDR3 DNA sequence: TGTGCCAGCAGTCCCGCCCCGGGACTAGCGGGGGAGGCTGGCACAGATACGCAGTATTTT. Protein: CASSPAPGLAGEAGTDTQYF.